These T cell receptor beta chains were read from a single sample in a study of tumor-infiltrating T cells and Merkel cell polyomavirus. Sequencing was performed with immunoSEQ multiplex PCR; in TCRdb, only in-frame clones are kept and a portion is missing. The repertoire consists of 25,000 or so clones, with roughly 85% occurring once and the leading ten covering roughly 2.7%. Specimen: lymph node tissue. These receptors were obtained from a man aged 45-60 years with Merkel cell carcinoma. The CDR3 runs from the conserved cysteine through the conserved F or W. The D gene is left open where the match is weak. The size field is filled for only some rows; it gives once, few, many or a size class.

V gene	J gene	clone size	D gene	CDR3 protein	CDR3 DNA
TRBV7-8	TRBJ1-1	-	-	CASSPGLLNTEAFF	TGTGCCAGCAGCCCGGGACTTTTGAACACTGAAGCTTTCTTT
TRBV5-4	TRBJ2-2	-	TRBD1	CASSRGQGVTGELFF	TGTGCCAGCAGCCGGGGACAGGGGGTCACCGGGGAGCTGTTTTTT
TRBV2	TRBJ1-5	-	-	CASSDFDRPNQPQHF	TGTGCCAGCAGTGATTTCGACAGGCCCAATCAGCCCCAGCATTTT
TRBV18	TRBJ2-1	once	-	CASSPGLNNEQFF	TGTGCCAGCTCACCCGGACTCAACAATGAGCAGTTCTTC
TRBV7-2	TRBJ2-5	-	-	CASSIQGGQETQYF	TGTGCCAGCAGCATACAGGGCGGTCAAGAGACCCAGTACTTC
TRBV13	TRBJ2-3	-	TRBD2	CASSPRQREGTDTQYF	TGTGCCAGCAGCCCCCGCCAGCGGGAGGGCACAGATACGCAGTATTTT
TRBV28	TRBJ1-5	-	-	CASSPLGFNQPQHF	TGTGCCAGCAGCCCCCTGGGCTTCAATCAGCCCCAGCATTTT
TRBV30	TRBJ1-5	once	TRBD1	CAWSTGQGNNQPQHF	TGTGCCTGGAGTACGGGACAGGGTAACAATCAGCCCCAGCATTTT
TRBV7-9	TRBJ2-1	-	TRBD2	CASSEREFDNEQFF	TGTGCCAGCAGCGAGCGGGAGTTTGACAATGAGCAGTTCTTC
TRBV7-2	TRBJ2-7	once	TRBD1	CASSPPGTGLGQYF	TGTGCCAGCAGCCCCCCGGGGACAGGATTGGGGCAGTACTTC
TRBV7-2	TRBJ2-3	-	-	CASSFRQGGTDTQYF	TGTGCCAGCAGCTTTCGACAGGGAGGAACAGATACGCAGTATTTT
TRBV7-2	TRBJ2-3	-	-	CASSFRSYTDTQYF	TGTGCCAGCAGCTTTCGGAGTTACACAGATACGCAGTATTTT
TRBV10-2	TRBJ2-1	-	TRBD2	CASSVGGTFYNEQFF	TGCGCCAGCAGTGTGGGGGGGACTTTCTACAATGAGCAGTTCTTC
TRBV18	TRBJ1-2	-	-	CASLRTVGIGYTF	TGTGCCAGCTTACGGACAGTCGGTATCGGCTACACCTTC